Listed below are T cell receptor beta chains from one sample, sequenced in a study of T cells in Graves' hyperthyroidism and ophthalmopathy. TCRdb redid the calling of the multiplex PCR reads with MiXCR, one entry per CDR3 protein. The sample yields roughly 380,000 distinct CDR3 sequences, about 14% seen once. Sequences were obtained from blood. The source is a woman aged 60 to 75 with Graves' hyperthyroidism. Both conserved end residues are part of each CDR3. Fields, in order: clone size, V gene, D gene, J gene, CDR3 protein, CDR3 DNA. D genes are given only for firm matches. For some rows the clone size is stated as once, few or many, or as a class when expanded; others skip it.

>many|TRBV18|TRBD1|TRBJ2-7
CASSPGTGEGEQYF
TGTGCCAGCTCACCCGGGACAGGGGAGGGCGAGCAGTACTTC
>many|TRBV27|TRBD1|TRBJ1-5
CASSSTGGSGNQPQHF
TGTGCCAGCAGTTCTACAGGGGGCTCGGGCAATCAGCCCCAGCATTTT
>few|TRBV7-9|-|TRBJ1-3
CASSPQPRFGNTIYF
TGTGCCAGCAGCCCTCAGCCCAGGTTTGGAAACACCATATATTTT
>many|TRBV7-6|TRBD1|TRBJ2-7
CASSLSQGAYEQYF
TGTGCCAGCAGCTTAAGTCAGGGGGCGTACGAGCAGTACTTC
>many|TRBV7-9|-|TRBJ2-5
CASRLVGQQETQYF
TGTGCCAGCAGACTAGTGGGGCAGCAAGAGACCCAGTACTTC
>few|TRBV19|-|TRBJ1-1
CASSRAGRTTEAFF
TGTGCCAGTAGTCGGGCAGGGCGGACCACTGAAGCTTTCTTT
>-|TRBV5-1|TRBD2|TRBJ2-5
CASSLASGRARETQYF
TGCGCCAGCAGCTTGGCCAGCGGGAGGGCCCGCGAGACCCAGTACTTC
>many|TRBV6-5|-|TRBJ2-3
CASNYSRQDTDTQYF
TGTGCCAGCAATTACTCTCGGCAGGACACAGATACGCAGTATTTT
>few|TRBV6-5|TRBD1|TRBJ2-3
CASSYSVGQGPDTQYF
TGTGCCAGCAGTTACTCGGTGGGACAGGGCCCAGATACGCAGTATTTT
>few|TRBV7-2|-|TRBJ1-4
CASSPTGTLNEKLFF
TGTGCCAGCAGCCCCACCGGGACCCTAAATGAAAAACTGTTTTTT
>few|TRBV6-1|-|TRBJ2-7
CASSVGTVGYEQYF
TGTGCCAGCAGTGTCGGGACGGTGGGCTACGAGCAGTACTTC
>many|TRBV20-1|-|TRBJ2-1
CSAPSAGDNEQFF
TGCAGTGCTCCGTCAGCGGGCGACAATGAGCAGTTCTTC
>-|TRBV19|-|TRBJ2-2
CASSIRGGELFF
TGTGCCAGTAGTATCCGCGGCGGGGAGCTGTTTTTT
>many|TRBV11-2|-|TRBJ1-2
CASSLQGDGYTF
TGTGCCAGCAGCTTACAGGGAGATGGCTACACCTTC
>many|TRBV7-3|TRBD1|TRBJ2-3
CASSYLTGQGGDTQYF
TGTGCCAGCAGTTACTTAACGGGACAGGGAGGAGATACGCAGTATTTT
>many|TRBV24-1|-|TRBJ1-1
CATSDQGYTEAFF
TGTGCCACCAGTGATCAGGGATACACTGAAGCTTTCTTT
>-|TRBV11-2|-|TRBJ1-2
CASSLVLGGDYGYTF
TGTGCCAGCAGCTTAGTCTTAGGTGGTGACTATGGCTACACCTTC
>many|TRBV12-3/TRBV12-4|-|TRBJ1-2
CASSFRGSGYGYTF
TGTGCCAGCAGTTTCCGGGGGTCGGGCTATGGCTACACCTTC
>many|TRBV20-1|TRBD2|TRBJ2-3
CSAPPTSGMDTQYF
TGCAGTGCTCCCCCGACTAGCGGGATGGATACGCAGTATTTT
>many|TRBV5-1|TRBD2|TRBJ2-2
CASSVSSGVNTGELFF
TGCGCCAGCAGCGTTTCTAGCGGGGTGAACACCGGGGAGCTGTTTTTT
>-|TRBV24-1|TRBD1|TRBJ1-1
CATAGDSSKAFF
TGTGCCACCGCCGGGGACAGTAGTAAAGCTTTCTTT
>many|TRBV5-1|-|TRBJ2-1
CASSLAGPYNEQFF
TGCGCCAGCAGCCTCGCTGGGCCCTACAATGAGCAGTTCTTC
>many|TRBV18|-|TRBJ1-2
CASSPVGGVGYGYTF
TGTGCCAGCTCACCAGTAGGAGGGGTCGGCTATGGCTACACCTTC
>-|TRBV4-2|-|TRBJ1-4
CASSQDVAVNEKLFF
TGTGCCAGCAGCCAAGATGTGGCGGTTAATGAAAAACTGTTTTTT
>many|TRBV11-2|TRBD1|TRBJ2-7
CASSVSSGGYEQYF
TGTGCCAGCAGCGTCTCATCAGGGGGCTACGAGCAGTACTTC
>few|TRBV27|TRBD2|TRBJ2-7
CASSLSWTSGRVYEQYF
TGTGCCAGCAGTTTATCCTGGACTAGCGGGAGGGTATACGAGCAGTACTTC
>many|TRBV6-5|-|TRBJ1-1
CASSYTEQGYTEAFF
TGTGCCAGCAGTTACACTGAGCAGGGTTACACTGAAGCTTTCTTT
>many|TRBV12-5|TRBD2|TRBJ2-7
CASGLAGLAGGSVEQYF
TGTGCTAGTGGTTTGGCGGGACTAGCGGGAGGATCGGTCGAGCAGTACTTC
>many|TRBV20-1|-|TRBJ2-1
CSATTPYNEQFF
TGCAGTGCAACGACCCCCTACAATGAGCAGTTCTTC
>few|TRBV5-1|-|TRBJ1-3
CASSQDGGAPGNTIYF
TGCGCCAGCAGCCAGGATGGGGGGGCGCCTGGAAACACCATATATTTT
>many|TRBV6-1|-|TRBJ2-7
CASSPTRGGPYEQYF
TGTGCCAGCAGCCCGACCAGGGGGGGGCCCTACGAGCAGTACTTC
>few|TRBV6-1|-|TRBJ2-1
CASMPGLSYNEQFF
TGTGCCAGCATGCCGGGACTCTCCTACAATGAGCAGTTCTTC
>once|TRBV19|-|TRBJ2-1
CASSIAGTLRNEQFF
TGTGCCAGTAGTATAGCGGGAACATTAAGGAATGAGCAGTTCTTC
>many|TRBV5-1|-|TRBJ2-1
CASSLGQTSREQFF
TGCGCCAGCAGCTTGGGACAGACCTCCAGGGAGCAGTTCTTC
>many|TRBV24-1|TRBD2|TRBJ2-5
CATSDPSGSQETQYF
TGTGCCACCAGTGACCCCAGCGGGAGCCAAGAGACCCAGTACTTC
>few|TRBV4-1|TRBD2|TRBJ2-3
CASSQAFSGRGTDTQYF
TGCGCCAGCAGCCAAGCCTTTAGCGGGAGGGGCACAGATACGCAGTATTTT
>few|TRBV6-1|-|TRBJ1-2
CASFDVPDGYTF
TGTGCCAGTTTCGACGTACCCGATGGCTACACCTTC
>few|TRBV7-9|-|TRBJ2-1
CASSFADEQFF
TGTGCCAGCAGCTTTGCCGATGAGCAGTTCTTC
>-|TRBV4-1|TRBD1|TRBJ1-5
CASRRPGGSNQPQHF
TGCGCCAGCAGACGGCCAGGGGGTAGCAATCAGCCCCAGCATTTT
>few|TRBV6-5|-|TRBJ1-1
CASSYAAGGVTEAFF
TGTGCCAGCAGTTACGCGGCCGGGGGGGTAACTGAAGCTTTCTTT
>many|TRBV11-1|-|TRBJ2-1
CASSTRAAPYNEQFF
TGTGCCAGCAGCACCCGGGCCGCACCCTACAATGAGCAGTTCTTC
>many|TRBV6-1|-|TRBJ1-5
CASSDKRVYSNQPQHF
TGTGCCAGCAGTGATAAGCGGGTTTACAGCAATCAGCCCCAGCATTTT